This TCR beta chain is drawn from a study of PD-1 blockade in classical Hodgkin lymphoma. Study-wide background: Administration of nivolumab to patients was at 3 mg/kg intravenously every 2 weeks. Findings and limits, study-wide: With CD4+ cells, TCR diversity rose significantly by C4D1, but not with CD8+ cells.

The assay was immunoSEQ multiplex PCR, and TCRdb's table has in-frame clones only and misses some. Of tens of thousands of clones listed, around 83% are singletons. The table lists this clone with a count of one. Its antigen is as yet unknown. V shed 5 bases and J 8 bases; nucleotides not matched to a gene: 11. This CDR3 is built from 14 residues. Germline-derived CDR1 and CDR2 are SEHNR and FQNEAQ (reference sequence). Time point defined: cycle 4 day 1 (C4D1), after less than 7 weeks of nivolumab. Brentuximab vedotin exposure varied, and every patient relapsed after autologous stem cell transplantation. Isolation of CD4+ T cells from thawed PBMCs was performed by magnetic negative selection.

The TCR originated in a human donor with classical Hodgkin lymphoma. The chain links TRBV7-9 to TRBJ1-1; TRBD1 matches 7 bases. The specimen was CD4+ T cells from blood, collected before the fourth cycle of nivolumab. Here the CDR3 DNA reads TGTGCCAGCAGCCCGTGGGACAGAGACTCCGAAGCTTTCTTT. Its translation is CASSPWDRDSEAFF.